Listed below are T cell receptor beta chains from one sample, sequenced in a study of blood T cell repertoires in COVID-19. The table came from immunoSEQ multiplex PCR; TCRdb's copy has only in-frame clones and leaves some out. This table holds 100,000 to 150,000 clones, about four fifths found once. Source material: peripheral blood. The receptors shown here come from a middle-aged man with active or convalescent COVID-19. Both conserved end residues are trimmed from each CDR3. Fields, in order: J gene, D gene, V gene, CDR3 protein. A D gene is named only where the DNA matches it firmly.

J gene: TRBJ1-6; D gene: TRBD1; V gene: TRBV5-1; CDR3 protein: ASSLSTGTGNSPLH
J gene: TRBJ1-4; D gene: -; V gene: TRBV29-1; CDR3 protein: TAAATNEKLF
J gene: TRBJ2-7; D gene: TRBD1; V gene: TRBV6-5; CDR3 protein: ASTYGGTGNGEQY
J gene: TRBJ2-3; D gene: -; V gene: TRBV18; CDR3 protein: ASSPSLVDTQY
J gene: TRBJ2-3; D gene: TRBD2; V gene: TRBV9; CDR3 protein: ASSVEGLALSSSTDTQY
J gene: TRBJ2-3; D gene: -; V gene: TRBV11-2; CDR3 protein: ASSLLAGAGADTQY
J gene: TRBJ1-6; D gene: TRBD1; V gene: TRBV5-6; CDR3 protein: ASSLLTGTGPSPLH
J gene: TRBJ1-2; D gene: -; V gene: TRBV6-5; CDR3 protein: ASSYGDYGNYGYT
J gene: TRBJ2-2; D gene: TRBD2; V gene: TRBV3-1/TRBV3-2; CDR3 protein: ASSRRLAGNTGELF
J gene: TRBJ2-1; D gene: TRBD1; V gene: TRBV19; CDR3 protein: ASSPRDRTYNEQF
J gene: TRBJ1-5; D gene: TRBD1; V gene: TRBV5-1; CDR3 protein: ASSLDGTGHNQPQH
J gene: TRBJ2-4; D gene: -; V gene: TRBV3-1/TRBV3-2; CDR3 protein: ASSQDRRGIQY
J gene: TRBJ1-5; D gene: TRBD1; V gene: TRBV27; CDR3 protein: ASSFFPPDRGDNQPQH
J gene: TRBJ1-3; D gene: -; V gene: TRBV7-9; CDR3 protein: ASSEMTVGNTIY
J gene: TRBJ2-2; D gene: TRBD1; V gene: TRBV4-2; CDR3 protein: ASSQDRGPGELF
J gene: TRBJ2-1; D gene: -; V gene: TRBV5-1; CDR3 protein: ASSPTTGSYNEQF
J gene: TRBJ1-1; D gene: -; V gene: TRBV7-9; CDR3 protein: ASSLQDHTTEAF
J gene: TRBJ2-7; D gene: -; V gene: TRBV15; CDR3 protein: ATSRDPTGYEQY
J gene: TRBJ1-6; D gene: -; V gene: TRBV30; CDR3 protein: AWSQGGGNNSPLH
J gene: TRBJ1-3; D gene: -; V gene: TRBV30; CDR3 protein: ACATGNGNTIY
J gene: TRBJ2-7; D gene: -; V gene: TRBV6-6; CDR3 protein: ASSYKPDSSYEQY
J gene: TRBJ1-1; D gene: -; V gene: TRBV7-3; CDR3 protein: ASSQGAYNEAF
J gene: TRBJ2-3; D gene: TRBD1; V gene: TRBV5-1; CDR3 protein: ASKPGQGTDTQY
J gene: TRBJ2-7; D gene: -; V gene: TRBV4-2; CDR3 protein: ASSQPAGGNYEQY
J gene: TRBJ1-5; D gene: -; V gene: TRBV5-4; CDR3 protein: ASSPDSESNQPQH
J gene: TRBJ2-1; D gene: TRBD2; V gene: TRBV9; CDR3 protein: ASSQLSGGAYNEQF
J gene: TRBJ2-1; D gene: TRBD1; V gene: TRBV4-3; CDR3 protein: ASSQVVGTGGDEQF
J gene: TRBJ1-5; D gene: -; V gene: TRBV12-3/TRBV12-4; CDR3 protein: ASTQQGHQPQH
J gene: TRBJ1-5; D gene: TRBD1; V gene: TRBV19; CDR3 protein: ASSVPQGSNQPQH
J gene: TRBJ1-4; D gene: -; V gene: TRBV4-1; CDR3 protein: ASSIDPQRDEKLF
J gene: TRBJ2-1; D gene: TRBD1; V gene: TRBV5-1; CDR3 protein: ASSLGQGAYNEQF
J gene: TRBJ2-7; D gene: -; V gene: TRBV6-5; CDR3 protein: ASRKGAGLSLEQY
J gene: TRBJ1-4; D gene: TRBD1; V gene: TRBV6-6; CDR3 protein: ASSWPEEGAAEKLF
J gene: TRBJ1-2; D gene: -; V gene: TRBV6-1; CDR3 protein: ASSEGGLKSNYGYT
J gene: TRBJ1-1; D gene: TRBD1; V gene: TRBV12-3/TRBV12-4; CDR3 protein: ASSWPTGGAF
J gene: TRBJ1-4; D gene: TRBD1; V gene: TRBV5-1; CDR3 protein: ASSPTGYAEKLF
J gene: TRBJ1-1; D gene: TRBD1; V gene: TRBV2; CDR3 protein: ASSGTGGGTEAF
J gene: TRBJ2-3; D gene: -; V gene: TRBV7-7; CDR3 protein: ASSPTTGKGTDTQY
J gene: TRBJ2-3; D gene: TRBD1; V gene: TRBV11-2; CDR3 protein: ASSRDRVSYTDTQY
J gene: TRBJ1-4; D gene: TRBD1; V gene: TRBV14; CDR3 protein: ASSLGQGKGKLF